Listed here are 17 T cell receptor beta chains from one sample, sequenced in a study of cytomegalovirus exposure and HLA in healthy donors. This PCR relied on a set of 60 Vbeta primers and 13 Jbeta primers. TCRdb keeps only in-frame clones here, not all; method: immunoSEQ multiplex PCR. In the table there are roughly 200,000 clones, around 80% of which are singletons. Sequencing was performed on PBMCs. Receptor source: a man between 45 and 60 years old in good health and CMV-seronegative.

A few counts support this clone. CDR3 bases: TGTGCCAGCAGCCCCCGGATGGTTAGCGGGAGCCCAACCGGGGAGCTGTTTTTT. It encodes CASSPRMVSGSPTGELFF. The rearrangement joins TRBV7-8 to TRBJ2-2; TRBD2 aligns across 9 bases. J gave up 5 bases and V 5 bases, and 15 bases lay outside the gene matches. CDR1 and CDR2 (germline): SGHVS, FQNEAQ. The CDR3 spans 18 residues.

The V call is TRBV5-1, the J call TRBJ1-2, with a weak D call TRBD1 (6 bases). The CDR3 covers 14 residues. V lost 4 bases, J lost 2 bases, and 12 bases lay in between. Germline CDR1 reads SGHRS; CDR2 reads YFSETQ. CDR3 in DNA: TGCGCCAGCAGCAGAACAGGGACCAACTATGGCTACACCTTC. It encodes CASSRTGTNYGYTF.

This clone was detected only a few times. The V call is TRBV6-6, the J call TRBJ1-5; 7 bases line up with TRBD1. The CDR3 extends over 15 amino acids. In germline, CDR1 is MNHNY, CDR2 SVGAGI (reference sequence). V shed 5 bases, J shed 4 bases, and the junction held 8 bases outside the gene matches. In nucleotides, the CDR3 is TGTGCCAGCAGTCCCACCGGGACAGCTAATCAGCCCCAGCATTTT. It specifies CASSPTGTANQPQHF.

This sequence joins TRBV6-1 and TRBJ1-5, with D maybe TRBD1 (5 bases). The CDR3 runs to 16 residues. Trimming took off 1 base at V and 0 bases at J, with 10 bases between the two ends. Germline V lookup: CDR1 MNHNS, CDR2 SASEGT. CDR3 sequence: CASSEVSGYSNQPQHF. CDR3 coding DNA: TGTGCCAGCAGTGAAGTATCAGGGTATAGCAATCAGCCCCAGCATTTT.

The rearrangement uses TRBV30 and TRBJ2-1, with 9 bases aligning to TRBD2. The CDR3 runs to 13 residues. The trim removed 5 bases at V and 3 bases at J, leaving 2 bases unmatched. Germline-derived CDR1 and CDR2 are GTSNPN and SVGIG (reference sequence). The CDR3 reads CAWLTSGYNEQFF. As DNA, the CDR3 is TGTGCCTGGCTGACTAGCGGCTACAATGAGCAGTTCTTC. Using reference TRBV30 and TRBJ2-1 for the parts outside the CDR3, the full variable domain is SQTIHQWPATLVQPVGSPLSLECTVEGTSNPNLYWYRQAAGRGLQLLFYSVGIGQISSEVPQNLSASRPQDRQFILSSKKLLLSDSGFYLCAWLTSGYNEQFFGPGTRLTVL.

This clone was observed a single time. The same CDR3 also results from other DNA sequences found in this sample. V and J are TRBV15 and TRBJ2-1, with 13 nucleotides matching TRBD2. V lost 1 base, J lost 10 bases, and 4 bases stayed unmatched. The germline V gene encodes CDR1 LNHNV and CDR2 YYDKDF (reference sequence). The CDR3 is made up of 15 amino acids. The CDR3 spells CATSRGLAGGNEQFF. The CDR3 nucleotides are TGTGCCACCAGCAGAGGACTAGCGGGAGGTAACGAGCAGTTCTTC.

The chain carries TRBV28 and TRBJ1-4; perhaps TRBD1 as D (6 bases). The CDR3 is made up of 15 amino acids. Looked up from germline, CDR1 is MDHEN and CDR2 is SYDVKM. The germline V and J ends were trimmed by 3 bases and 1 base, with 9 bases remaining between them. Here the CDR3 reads CASSFIGGTNEKLFF. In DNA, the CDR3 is TGTGCCAGCAGTTTTATAGGGGGAACTAATGAAAAACTGTTTTTT.

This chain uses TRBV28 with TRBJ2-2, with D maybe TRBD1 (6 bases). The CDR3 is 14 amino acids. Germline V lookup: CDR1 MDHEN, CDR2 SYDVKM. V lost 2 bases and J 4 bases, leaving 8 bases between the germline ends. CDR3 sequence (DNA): TGTGCCAGCAGTTTACAAGGGGGCACCGGGGAGCTGTTTTTT. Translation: CASSLQGGTGELFF.

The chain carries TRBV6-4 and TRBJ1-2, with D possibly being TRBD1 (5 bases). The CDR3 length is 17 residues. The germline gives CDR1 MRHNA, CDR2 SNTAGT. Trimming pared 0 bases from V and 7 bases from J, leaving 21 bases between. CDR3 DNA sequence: TGTGCCAGCAGTGACTCTGGGCTTCGGACAACAGGCGTTGGCTACACCTTC. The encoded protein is CASSDSGLRTTGVGYTF.

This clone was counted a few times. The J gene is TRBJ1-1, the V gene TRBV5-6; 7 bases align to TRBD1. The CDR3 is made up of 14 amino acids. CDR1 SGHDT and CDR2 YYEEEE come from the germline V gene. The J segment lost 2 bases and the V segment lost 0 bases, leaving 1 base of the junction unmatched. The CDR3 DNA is TGTGCCAGCAGCTTGGGGGACAGAAACACTGAAGCTTTCTTT. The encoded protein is CASSLGDRNTEAFF.

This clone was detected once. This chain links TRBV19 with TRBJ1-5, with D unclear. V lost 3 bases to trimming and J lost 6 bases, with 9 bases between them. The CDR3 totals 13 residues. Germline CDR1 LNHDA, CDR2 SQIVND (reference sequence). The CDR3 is CASSISTSQPQHF. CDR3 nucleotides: TGTGCCAGTAGTATTTCCACGAGTCAGCCCCAGCATTTT. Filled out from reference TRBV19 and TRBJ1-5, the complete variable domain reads DGGITQSPKYLFRKEGQNVTLSCEQNLNHDAMYWYRQDPGQGLRLIYYSQIVNDFQKGDIAEGYSVSREKKESFPLTVTSAQKNPTAFYLCASSISTSQPQHFGDGTRLSIL.

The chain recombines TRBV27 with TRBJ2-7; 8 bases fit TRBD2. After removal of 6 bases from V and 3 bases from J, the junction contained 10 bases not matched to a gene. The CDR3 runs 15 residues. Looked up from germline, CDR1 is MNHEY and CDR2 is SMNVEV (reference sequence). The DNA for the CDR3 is TGTGCCAGCAGGCTAAAACTAGCGGAGGGCTACGAGCAGTACTTC. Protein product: CASRLKLAEGYEQYF.

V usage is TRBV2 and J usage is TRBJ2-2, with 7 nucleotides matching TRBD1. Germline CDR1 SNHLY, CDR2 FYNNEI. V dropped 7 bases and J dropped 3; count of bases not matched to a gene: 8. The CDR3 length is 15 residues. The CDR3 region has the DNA TGTGCCAGCAATCGACAGGGCCCCTACACCGGGGAGCTGTTTTTT. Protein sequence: CASNRQGPYTGELFF.

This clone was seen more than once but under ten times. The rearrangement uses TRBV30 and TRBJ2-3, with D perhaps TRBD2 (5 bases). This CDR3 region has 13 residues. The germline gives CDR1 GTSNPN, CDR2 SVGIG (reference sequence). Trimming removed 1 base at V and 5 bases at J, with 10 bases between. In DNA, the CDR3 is TGTGCCTGGAGTGGGGAGTTCGGAGATACGCAGTATTTT. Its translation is CAWSGEFGDTQYF.

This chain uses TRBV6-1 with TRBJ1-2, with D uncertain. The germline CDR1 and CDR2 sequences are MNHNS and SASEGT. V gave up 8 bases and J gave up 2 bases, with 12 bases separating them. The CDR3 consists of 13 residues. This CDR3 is CASLPTPNYGYTF. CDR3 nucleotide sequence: TGTGCCAGCCTTCCGACACCAAACTATGGCTACACCTTC.

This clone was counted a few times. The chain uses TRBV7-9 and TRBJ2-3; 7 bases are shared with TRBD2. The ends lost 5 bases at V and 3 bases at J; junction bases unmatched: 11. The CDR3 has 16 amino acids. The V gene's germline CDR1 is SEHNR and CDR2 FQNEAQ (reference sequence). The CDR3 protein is CASSLPGSRGTDTQYF. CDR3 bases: TGTGCCAGCAGCCTCCCCGGGTCGCGGGGGACAGATACGCAGTATTTT.

In DNA, the CDR3 is TGTGCCAGCAGCTCCGGGCGACTAGCGGGAGTCACCGGGGAGCTGTTTTTT. This translates into CASSSGRLAGVTGELFF. The chain is built from TRBV9 and TRBJ2-2, with 12 bases that match TRBD2. Unmatched junction bases numbered 8, after V lost 4 bases and J lost 4 bases. Germline CDR1 is SGDLS and CDR2 is YYNGEE. The CDR3 has 17 residues.